What follows is one TCR beta chain and its context. Its matching antigen is unknown. CDR3 size: 15 residues. CDR1 and CDR2 (germline): SEHNR, FQNEAQ (reference sequence). The sample is drawn from a study of CXCR3-negative and CXCR3-positive naive CD8 T cells. Study-wide findings and caveats: CXCR3-positive naive cells had more hydrophobic TRB CDR3s than CXCR3-negative naive cells.

5' RACE that incorporated UMI labels was used to prepare the TRB cDNA libraries. TCRdb derives one entry per CDR3 protein from the 5' RACE reads, leaving out DNA. The sample's table shows around 110,000 distinct CDR3 sequences. Sequenced sample: naive CXCR3+ CD8+ T cells from blood. This sample's subset: CD45RO-CCR7+CD27+CD95- naive CD8+ T cells expressing CXCR3 (TNR3+). J is TRBJ2-3 and V is TRBV7-9; TCRdb indicates TRBD2, and absent DNA this call remains unverified. The receptor was isolated from a human donor in good health. Some clones in this sample may be carry-over from other donors' samples. CDR3 amino acids: CASSPSGVSTDTQYF.